The subject of this entry is one T cell receptor (beta chain). No antigen is known for it. The sample originates from a study of T cells in localized non-small cell lung cancer. Study-wide findings and caveats: The appearance of a median approximately 57 of the top 100 tumor clones was seen in adjacent lung. Uninvolved adjacent lung had higher T cell clonality than tumor and all other tissues.

The protocol was immunoSEQ multiplex PCR, while the TCRdb copy is restricted to in-frame clones and leaves out a portion. This table holds around 20,000 clones, around 93% found once. The CDR3 covers 15 residues. V dropped 0 bases and J dropped 5 bases, with 13 bases sitting between them. Germline assignment: CDR1 LNHNV and CDR2 YYDKDF (reference sequence). The rearrangement uses TRBV15 and TRBJ2-5; D is tentatively TRBD1 or TRBD2 (6 bases each). Sequencing used peripheral blood, obtained before any cancer treatment. This clonotype was sampled from a woman aged 35-75 years with stage I lung adenocarcinoma. CDR3 sequence reads: CATSRDRGGGETQYF. CDR3 nucleotide sequence: TGTGCCACCAGCAGAGACAGGGGAGGTGGGGAGACCCAGTACTTC.